The present T cell receptor (beta chain) was sequenced within a study of cytomegalovirus exposure and HLA in healthy donors. The PCR contained 60 Vbeta and 13 Jbeta primers. Profiling relied on immunoSEQ multiplex PCR, and the TCRdb table lists in-frame clones only, not all of them. The sample lists approximately 160,000 clones; 80% to 85% were seen once. With 4 bases clipped from V and 7 bases from J, the junction kept 10 bases outside the gene matches. Germline V gene lookup returns CDR1 SGHNT and CDR2 YYREEE (reference sequence). The CDR3 totals 17 residues. The chain uses TRBV5-4 and TRBJ2-1, with 14 nucleotides matching TRBD2. This TCR came from a human donor in good health. Sequenced input: PBMCs. CDR3 residues: CASSRHYGTSGGNEQFF. The DNA of the CDR3 is TGTGCCAGCAGCCGACACTATGGGACTAGCGGGGGAAATGAGCAGTTCTTC.